The clone carrying this T cell receptor beta chain has a single count. The source of the sample is a study of blood T cell repertoires in COVID-19. Background on the study: Donors in the United States, Italy and Spain gave samples during acute or convalescent COVID-19. T cells, B-cell-depleted T cells, or PBMCs provided the cDNA or gDNA that served as material.

Sequencing was performed with immunoSEQ multiplex PCR; in TCRdb, only in-frame clones are kept and a portion is missing. This sample has over 95,000 clones, with 81% found just once. The CDR3 is 11 amino acids. Germline CDR1 is GTSNPN and CDR2 is SVGIG (reference sequence). Between the trimmed V and J ends, which lost 1 base and 7 bases, there was a span of 7 bases. The V call is TRBV30, the J call TRBJ1-2; D uncertain. This clonotype was obtained from a man over 45 with acute or convalescent COVID-19. Sequencing was done on a sample of peripheral blood. DNA for the CDR3: TGTGCCTGGAGTGATCGGGTTGGCTACACCTTC. Translating it yields CAWSDRVGYTF.